The 5 T cell receptor beta chains presented below share a single source sample, sequenced in a study of human T cells and chemical hapten exposure. The time point denotes: patch test 1, 2 weeks after DPC sensitization. The sample's treatment: therapeutic diphenylcyclopropenone sensitization with weekly scalp DPC. TCRdb re-analysed the RACE reads in MiXCR, keeping a single row per CDR3 protein. Found here are tens of thousands of distinct CDR3 sequences, about 10% of them singletons; the top ten hold 4% to 5.5%. The sequenced sample was whole blood, obtained in connection with sensitization to the hapten diphenylcyclopropenone (DPC). The receptors stem from a woman between 50 and 59 years old with alopecia areata. Some clones in this sample may be carry-over from other donors' samples.

The V and J genes are TRBV20-1 and TRBJ1-2; D call uncertain. V lost 3 bases, J lost 5 bases, and 4 bases lay in between. The germline V gene encodes CDR1 DFQATT and CDR2 SNEGSKA (reference sequence). This CDR3 has 10 amino acids. CDR3 coding DNA: TGCAGTGCTAGTCGATATGGCTACACCTTC. Translated, it gives CSASRYGYTF.

This clonotype has just a few counts. The genes are TRBV12-3 or TRBV12-4 and TRBJ1-3; 9 nucleotides align to TRBD1. V gave up 6 bases and J gave up 1 base; unmatched junction bases: 4. The CDR3 is 15 amino acids. The CDR3 nucleotides read TGTGCCAGCAGCCGGGACAGGGTGTCTGGAAACACCATATATTTT. This translates into CASSRDRVSGNTIYF.

This clonotype has just one count. The V call is TRBV28, the J call TRBJ2-2; D may be TRBD2 (5 bases). CDR3 size: 14 residues. V was cut by 3 bases and J by 4 bases, with 9 bases left in between. Looked up from germline, CDR1 is MDHEN and CDR2 is SYDVKM. The CDR3 here is CASSFGESTGELFF. CDR3 DNA: TGTGCCAGCAGTTTCGGGGAAAGCACCGGGGAGCTGTTTTTT.

The chain employs TRBV20-1 and TRBJ2-2; D is undetermined. Germline-derived CDR1 and CDR2 are DFQATT and SNEGSKA (reference sequence). The CDR3 is 12 amino acids. Here the CDR3 reads CGTRENTGELFF. The CDR3 DNA reads as TGCGGAACCAGAGAGAACACCGGGGAGCTGTTTTTT.

The chain employs TRBV7-2 and TRBJ2-1, with D uncertain. CDR3 length: 16 amino acids. Trimming took off 1 base at V and 8 bases at J, with 18 bases between the two ends. Germline loops: CDR1 SGHTA, CDR2 FQGNSA. CDR3 DNA: TGTGCCAGCAGCTTAGTGGGGTACGGCTCAAGGGATGAGCAGTTCTTC. Protein sequence: CASSLVGYGSRDEQFF.